This T cell receptor beta chain was sequenced for a study of cytomegalovirus exposure and HLA in healthy donors. Study-level information: An early data release held approximately 85 million unique TCRs from HLA-typed donors.

General observations from the study: A few chains linked to CMV were shown in vitro to be specific for CMV antigens. The authors considered a cluster of highly shared sequence variants likely to be a sequencing artifact. Equally common other TCR beta chains were less clonally expanded than HLA-associated ones, a later analysis found.

In its sample, this clone was seen a few times. Its target is unknown. The PCR used 60 Vbeta and 13 Jbeta primers. The protocol was immunoSEQ multiplex PCR, while the TCRdb copy is restricted to in-frame clones and leaves out a portion. The data contain 250,000 to 350,000 clones, 72% of them singletons. From germline, CDR1 is SSHAT and CDR2 FNYEAQ (reference sequence). Germline trimming cut 5 bases from V and 0 bases from J; bases unmatched to any gene: 12. This CDR3 is 17 amino acids long. This chain joins TRBV7-7 and TRBJ2-7; TRBD2 matches at 8 bases. The TCR originated in a female donor in good health and CMV-seronegative. Sequenced: PBMCs. Here the CDR3 reads CASSPILAGGHSYEQYF. The CDR3 DNA reads TGTGCCAGCAGCCCAATACTCGCGGGAGGCCACTCCTACGAGCAGTACTTC.